This T cell receptor beta chain was sequenced for a study of shared clonotypes between healthy human individuals. Data came from immunoSEQ multiplex PCR; TCRdb stores just in-frame clones and leaves some out. The sample records hundreds of thousands of clones, 95% to 98% being singletons. Terminally differentiated effector memory CD45RA+ cells were excluded by CCR7 positive selection of CD45RO-negative cells. Trimming took 0 bases from V and 0 from J; bases not matched to a gene: 4. CDR3 length equals 16 residues. The germline CDR1 and CDR2 sequences are SGHAT and FQNNGV. This rearrangement joins TRBV11-2 to TRBJ1-1; the match to TRBD1 covers 7 bases. This TCR came from a man aged 25 to 45 in good health. The sequenced sample consisted of naive CD8+ T cells sorted from blood. This chain's CDR3 is CASSLDWGQLNTEAFF. For the CDR3, the DNA is TGTGCCAGCAGCTTAGATTGGGGACAGTTGAACACTGAAGCTTTCTTT.